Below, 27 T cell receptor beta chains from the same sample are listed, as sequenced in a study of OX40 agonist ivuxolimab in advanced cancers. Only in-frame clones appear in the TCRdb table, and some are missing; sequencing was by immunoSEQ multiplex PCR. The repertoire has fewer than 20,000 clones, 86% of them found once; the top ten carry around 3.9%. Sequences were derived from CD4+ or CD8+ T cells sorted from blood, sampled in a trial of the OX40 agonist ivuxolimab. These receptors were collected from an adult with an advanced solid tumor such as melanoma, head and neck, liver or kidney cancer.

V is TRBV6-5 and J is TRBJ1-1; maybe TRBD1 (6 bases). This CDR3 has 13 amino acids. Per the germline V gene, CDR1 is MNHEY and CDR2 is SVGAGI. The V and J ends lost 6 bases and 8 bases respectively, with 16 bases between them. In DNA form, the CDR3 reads TGTGCCAGCAGCCGGGACATACGATCCGAAGCTTTCTTT. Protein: CASSRDIRSEAFF.

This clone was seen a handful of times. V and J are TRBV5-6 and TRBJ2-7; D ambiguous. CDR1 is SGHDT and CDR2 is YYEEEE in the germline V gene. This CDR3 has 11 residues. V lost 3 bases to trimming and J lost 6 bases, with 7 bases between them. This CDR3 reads CASSSRVEQYF. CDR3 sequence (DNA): TGTGCCAGCAGCTCTCGAGTCGAGCAGTACTTC.

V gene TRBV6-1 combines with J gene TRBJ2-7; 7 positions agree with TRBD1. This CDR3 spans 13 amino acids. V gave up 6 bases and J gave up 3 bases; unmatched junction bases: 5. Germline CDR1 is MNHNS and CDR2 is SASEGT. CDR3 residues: CASSRDSNYEQYF. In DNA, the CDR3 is TGTGCCAGCAGCCGGGACAGCAACTACGAGCAGTACTTC.

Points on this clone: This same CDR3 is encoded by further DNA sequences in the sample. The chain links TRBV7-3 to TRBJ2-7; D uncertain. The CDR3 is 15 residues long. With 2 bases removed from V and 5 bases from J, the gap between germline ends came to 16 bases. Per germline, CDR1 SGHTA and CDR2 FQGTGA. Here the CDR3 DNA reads TGTGCCAGCAGCTTACAACCCCGATCAGCAAACGAGCAGTACTTC. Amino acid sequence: CASSLQPRSANEQYF.

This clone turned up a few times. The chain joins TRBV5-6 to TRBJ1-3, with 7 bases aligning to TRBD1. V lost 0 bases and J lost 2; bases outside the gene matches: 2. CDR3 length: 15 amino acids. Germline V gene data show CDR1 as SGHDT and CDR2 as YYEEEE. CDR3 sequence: CASSLERGPGNTIYF. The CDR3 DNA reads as TGTGCCAGCAGCTTGGAGAGGGGGCCTGGAAACACCATATATTTT.

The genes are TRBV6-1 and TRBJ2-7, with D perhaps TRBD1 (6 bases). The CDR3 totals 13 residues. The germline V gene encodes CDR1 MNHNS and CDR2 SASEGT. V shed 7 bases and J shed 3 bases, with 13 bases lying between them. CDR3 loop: CASNRQGNYEQYF. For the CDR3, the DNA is TGTGCCAGCAATCGGCAGGGGAACTACGAGCAGTACTTC.

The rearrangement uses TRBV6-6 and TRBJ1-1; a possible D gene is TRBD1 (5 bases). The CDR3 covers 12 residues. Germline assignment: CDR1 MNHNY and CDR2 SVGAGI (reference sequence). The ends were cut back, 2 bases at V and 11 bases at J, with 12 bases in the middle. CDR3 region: CASSYEGRRAFF. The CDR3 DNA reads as TGTGCCAGCAGTTACGAGGGGCGGAGGGCTTTCTTT.

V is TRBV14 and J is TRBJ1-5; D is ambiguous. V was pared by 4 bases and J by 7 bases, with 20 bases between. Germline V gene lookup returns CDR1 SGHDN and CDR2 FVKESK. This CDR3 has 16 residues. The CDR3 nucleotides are TGTGCCAGCAGCCCAGAACCGGGCCCCTCACACCAGCCCCAGCATTTT. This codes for CASSPEPGPSHQPQHF.

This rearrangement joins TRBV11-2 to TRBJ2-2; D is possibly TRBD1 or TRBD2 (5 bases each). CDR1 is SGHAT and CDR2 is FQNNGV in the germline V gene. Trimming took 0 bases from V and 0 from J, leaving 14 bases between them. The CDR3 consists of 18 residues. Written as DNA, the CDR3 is TGTGCCAGCAGCTTAGATCCCCCCGGGACGGCGAACACCGGGGAGCTGTTTTTT. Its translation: CASSLDPPGTANTGELFF.

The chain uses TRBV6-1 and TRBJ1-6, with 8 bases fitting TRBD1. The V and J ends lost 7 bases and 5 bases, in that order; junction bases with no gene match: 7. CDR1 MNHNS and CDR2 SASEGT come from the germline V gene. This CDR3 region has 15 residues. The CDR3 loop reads CASTDGTGDNSPLHF. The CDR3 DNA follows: TGTGCCAGCACCGATGGGACAGGAGATAATTCACCCCTCCACTTT.

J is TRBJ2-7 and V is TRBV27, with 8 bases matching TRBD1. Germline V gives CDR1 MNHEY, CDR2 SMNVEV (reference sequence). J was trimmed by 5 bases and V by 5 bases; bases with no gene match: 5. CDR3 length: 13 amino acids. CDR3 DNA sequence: TGTGCCAGCAGTCGGACAGGGTTGAACGAGCAGTACTTC. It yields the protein CASSRTGLNEQYF.

The CDR3 bases are TGTGCCAGCAGTGAGATTGGAGGAGCGGGAAACTACAATGAGCAGTTCTTC. Protein product: CASSEIGGAGNYNEQFF. The V call is TRBV25-1, the J call TRBJ2-1; 7 bases match TRBD2. In germline, CDR1 is MGHDK, CDR2 SYGVNS. V shed 3 bases, J shed 3 bases, and the junction held 11 bases outside the gene matches. This CDR3 has 17 amino acids.

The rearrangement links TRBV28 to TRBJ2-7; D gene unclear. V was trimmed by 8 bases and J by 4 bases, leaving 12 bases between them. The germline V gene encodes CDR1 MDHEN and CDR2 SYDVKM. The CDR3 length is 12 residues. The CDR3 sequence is CASRRGSYEQYF. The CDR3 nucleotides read TGTGCCAGCCGACGCGGCAGTTACGAGCAGTACTTC.

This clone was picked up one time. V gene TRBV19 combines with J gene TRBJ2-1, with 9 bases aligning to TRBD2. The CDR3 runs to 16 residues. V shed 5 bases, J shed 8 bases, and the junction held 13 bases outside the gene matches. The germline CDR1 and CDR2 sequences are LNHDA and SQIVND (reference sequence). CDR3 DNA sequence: TGTGCCAGTAGTCGGGCAGGGGCGGGAGGGCCCCATGAGCAGTTCTTC. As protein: CASSRAGAGGPHEQFF.

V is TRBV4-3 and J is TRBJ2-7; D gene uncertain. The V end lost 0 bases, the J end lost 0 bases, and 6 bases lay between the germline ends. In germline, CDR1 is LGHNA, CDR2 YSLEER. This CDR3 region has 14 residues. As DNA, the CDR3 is TGCGCCAGCAGCCAAGATGGCCACTCCTACGAGCAGTACTTC. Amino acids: CASSQDGHSYEQYF.

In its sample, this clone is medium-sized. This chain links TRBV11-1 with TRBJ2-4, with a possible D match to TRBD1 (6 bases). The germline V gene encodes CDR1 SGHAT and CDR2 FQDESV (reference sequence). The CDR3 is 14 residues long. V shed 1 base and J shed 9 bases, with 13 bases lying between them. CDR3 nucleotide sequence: TGTGCCAGCAGCTTAGGGCAGGGGCGGTCCATTCAGTACTTC. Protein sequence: CASSLGQGRSIQYF.

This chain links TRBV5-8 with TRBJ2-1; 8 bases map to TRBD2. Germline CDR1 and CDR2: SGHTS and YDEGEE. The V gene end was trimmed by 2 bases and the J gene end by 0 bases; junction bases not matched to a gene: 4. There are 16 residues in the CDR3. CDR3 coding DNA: TGTGCCAGCAGCTTAATTAGCGGGAACTCCTACAATGAGCAGTTCTTC. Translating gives CASSLISGNSYNEQFF.

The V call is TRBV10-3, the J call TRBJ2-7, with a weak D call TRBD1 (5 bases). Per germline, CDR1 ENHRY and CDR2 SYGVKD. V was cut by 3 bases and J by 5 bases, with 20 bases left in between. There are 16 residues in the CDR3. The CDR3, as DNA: TGTGCCATCAGTGACCCAAGGCAGGGCTATGTCCACGAGCAGTACTTC. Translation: CAISDPRQGYVHEQYF.

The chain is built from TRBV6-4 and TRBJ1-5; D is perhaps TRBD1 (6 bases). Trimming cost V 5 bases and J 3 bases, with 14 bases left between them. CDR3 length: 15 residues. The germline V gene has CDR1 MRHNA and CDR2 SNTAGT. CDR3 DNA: TGTGCCAGCAGTCCGGGGGGGGGCCTCAATCAGCCCCAGCATTTT. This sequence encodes CASSPGGGLNQPQHF.

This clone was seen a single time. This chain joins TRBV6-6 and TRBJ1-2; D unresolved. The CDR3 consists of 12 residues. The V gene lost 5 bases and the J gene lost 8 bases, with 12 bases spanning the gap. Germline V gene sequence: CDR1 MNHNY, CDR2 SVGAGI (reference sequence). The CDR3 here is CASSPQAGGYTF. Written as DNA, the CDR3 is TGTGCCAGCAGTCCCCAAGCGGGGGGCTACACCTTC.

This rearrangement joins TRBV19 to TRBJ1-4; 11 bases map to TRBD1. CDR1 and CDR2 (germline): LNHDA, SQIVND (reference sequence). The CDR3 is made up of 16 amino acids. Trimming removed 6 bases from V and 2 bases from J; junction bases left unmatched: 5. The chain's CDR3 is CASRRTGGETNEKLFF. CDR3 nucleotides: TGTGCCAGTAGAAGGACAGGGGGCGAGACTAATGAAAAACTGTTTTTT.

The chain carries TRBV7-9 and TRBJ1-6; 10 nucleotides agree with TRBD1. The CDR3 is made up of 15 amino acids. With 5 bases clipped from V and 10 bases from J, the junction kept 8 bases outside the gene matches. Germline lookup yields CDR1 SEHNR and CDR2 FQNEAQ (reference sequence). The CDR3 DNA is TGTGCCAGCAGCGAAAGACAGGGGGCAGGGTCACCCCTCCACTTT. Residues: CASSERQGAGSPLHF.

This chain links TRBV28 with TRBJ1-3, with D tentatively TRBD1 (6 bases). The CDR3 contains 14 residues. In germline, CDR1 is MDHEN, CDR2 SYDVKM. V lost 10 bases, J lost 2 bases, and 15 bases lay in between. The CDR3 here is CATFRGRAGNTIYF. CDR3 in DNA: TGTGCCACGTTCAGGGGAAGAGCTGGAAACACCATATATTTT.

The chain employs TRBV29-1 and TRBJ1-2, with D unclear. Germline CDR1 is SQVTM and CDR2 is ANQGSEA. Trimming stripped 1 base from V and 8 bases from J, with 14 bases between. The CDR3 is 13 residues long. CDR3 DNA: TGCAGCGTTGAAGTCTTGGGCGGAGAGGGCTACACCTTC. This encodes CSVEVLGGEGYTF.

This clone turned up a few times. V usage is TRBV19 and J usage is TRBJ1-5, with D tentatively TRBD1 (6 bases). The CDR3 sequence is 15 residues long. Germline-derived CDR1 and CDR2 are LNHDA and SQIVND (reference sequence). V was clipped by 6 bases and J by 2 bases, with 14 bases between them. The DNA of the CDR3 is TGTGCCAGTAGGCCCACAGGGAGCGGCAATCAGCCCCAGCATTTT. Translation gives CASRPTGSGNQPQHF.

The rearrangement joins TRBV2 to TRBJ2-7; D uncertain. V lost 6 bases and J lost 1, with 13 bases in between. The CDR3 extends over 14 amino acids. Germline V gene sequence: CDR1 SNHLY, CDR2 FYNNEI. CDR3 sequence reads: CASRDGGSSYEQYF. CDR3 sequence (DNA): TGTGCCAGCAGGGACGGCGGTTCGTCCTACGAGCAGTACTTC.

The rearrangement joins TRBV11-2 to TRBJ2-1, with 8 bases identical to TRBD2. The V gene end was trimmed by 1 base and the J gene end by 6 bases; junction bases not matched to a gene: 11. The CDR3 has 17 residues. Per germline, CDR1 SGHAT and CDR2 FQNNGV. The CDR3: CASSLVGGGRSANEQFF. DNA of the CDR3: TGTGCCAGCAGCTTAGTGGGTGGCGGGAGGAGTGCCAATGAGCAGTTCTTC.